This T cell receptor (beta chain) originates from a study of T cell repertoires in cytomegalovirus infection. Turning to the study itself: CMV epitopes that were recently identified and HLA-C-restricted were used alongside well-studied HLA-B-restricted ones. Notes on the study in general: Cumulative public TCR beta family frequency identified carriers of CMV plus the relevant HLA.

Concerning this clonotype itself: Its antigen is currently unknown.

One entry per CDR3 protein results from TCRdb running MiXCR on the reads. This sample has about 470,000 distinct CDR3 sequences, with under 45% found just once. Trimming took 9 bases from V and 3 from J, leaving 12 bases between them. The CDR3 runs to 13 residues. Germline CDR1 and CDR2: MNHNS and SASEGT. This specimen was cultured PBMCs, taken from culture after CMV antigen stimulation. This TCR was recovered from a human donor in good health (CMV status not recorded). Some clones in this sample may be carry-over from other donors' samples. The chain recombines TRBV6-1 with TRBJ1-5, with no clear D. The CDR3 sequence: CASRESSNQPQHF. CDR3 bases: TGTGCCAGTCGGGAGAGTTCCAATCAGCCCCAGCATTTT.